Below, one T cell receptor beta chain is given with its context. As handled by the study authors: Amplified reference gene primers provided the basis for estimating nucleated cell counts. Method: immunoSEQ multiplex PCR; TCRdb's copy keeps in-frame clones and lacks some. From that table come the V and J calls and clone size; the DNA was used to work out D and trimming. The sample has 130,000 to 150,000 clones, approximately 80% seen once. The sample belongs to a study of blood T cell repertoires in COVID-19. Across the study: COVID-19 samples from acute and convalescent phases originated in the United States, Italy and Spain. PBMCs, B-cell-depleted T cells, or T cells were the source of the cDNA or gDNA that made up the material.

This CDR3 comprises 14 residues. Trimming removed 2 bases at V and 1 base at J, with 8 bases between. Germline loops: CDR1 LGHNT, CDR2 FRNRAP. This clonotype was obtained from a human donor in a cohort sampled during active COVID-19. The rearrangement joins TRBV12-5 to TRBJ1-1; D is ambiguous. The sample taken for sequencing was peripheral blood. CDR3 DNA: TGTGCTAGTGGTTTGCCCAACACGAACACTGAAGCTTTCTTT. Translated, it gives CASGLPNTNTEAFF.